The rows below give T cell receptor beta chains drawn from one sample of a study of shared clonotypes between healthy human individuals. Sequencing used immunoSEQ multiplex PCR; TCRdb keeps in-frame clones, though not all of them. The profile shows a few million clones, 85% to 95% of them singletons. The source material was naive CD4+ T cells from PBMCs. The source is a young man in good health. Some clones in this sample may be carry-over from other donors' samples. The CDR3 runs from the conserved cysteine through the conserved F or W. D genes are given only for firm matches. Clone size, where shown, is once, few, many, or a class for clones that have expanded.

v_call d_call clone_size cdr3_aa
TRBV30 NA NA CAWSRGEGQPQHF
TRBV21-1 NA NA CASSKVGTLLVGWAQPQHF
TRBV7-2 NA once CASSRSSGDSYEQYF
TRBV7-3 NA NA CASSLDGRSQETQYF
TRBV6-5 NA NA CASSRQINQPQHF
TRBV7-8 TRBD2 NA CASSFLLGGSETQYF
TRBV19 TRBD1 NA CASRSGGVGQPQHF
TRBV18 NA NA CASSLTASNQPQHF
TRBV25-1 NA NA CASSKWDHGTEAFF
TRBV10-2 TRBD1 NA CASRGGGLTEAFF
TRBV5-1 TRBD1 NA CASSEGQGYGYTF
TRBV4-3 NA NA CASSQVGSYNEQFF
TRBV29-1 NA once CSVKGTLRNEQFF
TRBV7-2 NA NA CASSPSGAAAYEQYF
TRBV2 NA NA CASSAGQGKTEAFF
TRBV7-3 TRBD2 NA CASRISGGKNEQFF
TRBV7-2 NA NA CASSLGAAQETQYF
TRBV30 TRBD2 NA CAWSVWETSGKEQFF
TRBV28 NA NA CASTPQGIVTDTQYF
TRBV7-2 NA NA CASSFRGLPSTDTQYF
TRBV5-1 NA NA CASSVLAESYNEQFF
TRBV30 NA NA CAWSVRAGASEQYF
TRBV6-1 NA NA CASRRETTYEQYF
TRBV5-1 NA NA CASSLGRQETQYF
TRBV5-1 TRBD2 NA CASRPTSVGGNEQFF
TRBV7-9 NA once CASSWGDGNEKLFF
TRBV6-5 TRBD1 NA CASSTQQGPAYGYTF
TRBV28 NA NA CASSSRQPQHF
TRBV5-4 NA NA CASSLGQDYGYTF
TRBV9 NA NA CASTPGGGIYGYTF
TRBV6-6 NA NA CASSYELNGAYEQYF
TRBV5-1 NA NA CASSVGQNTEAFF
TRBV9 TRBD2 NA CASSVGREGRGTDTQYF
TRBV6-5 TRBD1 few CASSRQGRFTEAFF
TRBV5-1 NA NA CASSLGETVSNTEAFF
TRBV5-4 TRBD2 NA CASSLAGTSGGELFF
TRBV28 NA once CASSSPTGRNQPQHF
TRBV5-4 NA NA CASSRGGGPVEKLFF
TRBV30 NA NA CAWSVRYGYNQPQHF
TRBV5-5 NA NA CASSLAPTNAGAYGYTF